The clone carrying this T cell receptor beta chain was picked up many times. Both iRepertoire HTBI primers and Arm-PCR of CDR3 regions were used to build the TCR beta libraries. TCRdb reanalysed the multiplex PCR reads using MiXCR and keeps one entry per CDR3 protein. The profile covers over 350,000 distinct CDR3 sequences, with 15% appearing a single time and approximately 7.6% taken by the ten largest. The sample comes from a study of regulatory T cells in long-lasting Graves disease. Time point specified: newly diagnosed GD, antithyroid drugs for less than 3 months. Isolated PBMC RNA provided the starting material for the TCR library. CDR3 length equals 14 residues. V was clipped by 2 bases and J by 14 bases; unmatched bases: 10. These data also formed part of another study, on T cells in Graves' hyperthyroidism and ophthalmopathy. From that paper: Blood also contained most expanded thyroid clonotypes above 0.001.

The sample here was peripheral blood mononuclear cells (PBMCs), taken at new diagnosis, from a patient treated with antithyroid drugs. The sequence was collected from a middle-aged woman with Graves disease. The rearrangement uses TRBV12-3 or TRBV12-4 and TRBJ2-3; 10 bases fit TRBD2. For the CDR3, the DNA is TGTGCCAGCAGTTTATACCGGACTAGCGGTACGACGTATTTT. It translates to CASSLYRTSGTTYF.